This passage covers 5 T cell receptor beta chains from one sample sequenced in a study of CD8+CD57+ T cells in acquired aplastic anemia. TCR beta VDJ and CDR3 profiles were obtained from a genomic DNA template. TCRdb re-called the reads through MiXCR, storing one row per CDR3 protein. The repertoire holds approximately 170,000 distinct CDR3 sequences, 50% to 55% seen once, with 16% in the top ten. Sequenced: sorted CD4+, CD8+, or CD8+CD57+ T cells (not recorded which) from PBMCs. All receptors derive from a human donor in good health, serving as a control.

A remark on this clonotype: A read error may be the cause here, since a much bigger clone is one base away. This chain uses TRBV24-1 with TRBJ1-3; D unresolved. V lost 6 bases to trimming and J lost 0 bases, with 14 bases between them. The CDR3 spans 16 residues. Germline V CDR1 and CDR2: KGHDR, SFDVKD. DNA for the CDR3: TGTGCCACCAGTTTGACCCTGGGGAACTCTGGAAACACCATATATTTT. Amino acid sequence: CATSLTLGNSGNTIYF.

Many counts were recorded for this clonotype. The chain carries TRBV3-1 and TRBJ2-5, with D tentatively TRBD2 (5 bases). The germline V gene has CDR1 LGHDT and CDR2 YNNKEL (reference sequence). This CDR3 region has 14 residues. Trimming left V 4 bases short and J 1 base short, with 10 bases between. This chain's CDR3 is CASSRGLTQETQYF. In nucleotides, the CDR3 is TGTGCCAGCAGCCGAGGACTCACCCAAGAGACCCAGTACTTC.

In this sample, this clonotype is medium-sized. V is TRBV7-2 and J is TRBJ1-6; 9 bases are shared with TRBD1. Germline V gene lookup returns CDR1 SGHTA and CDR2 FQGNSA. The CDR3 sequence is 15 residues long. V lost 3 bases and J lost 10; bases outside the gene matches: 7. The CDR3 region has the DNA TGTGCCAGCAGCTTTACAGGGGGCGTAGGATCACCCCTCCACTTT. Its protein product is CASSFTGGVGSPLHF.

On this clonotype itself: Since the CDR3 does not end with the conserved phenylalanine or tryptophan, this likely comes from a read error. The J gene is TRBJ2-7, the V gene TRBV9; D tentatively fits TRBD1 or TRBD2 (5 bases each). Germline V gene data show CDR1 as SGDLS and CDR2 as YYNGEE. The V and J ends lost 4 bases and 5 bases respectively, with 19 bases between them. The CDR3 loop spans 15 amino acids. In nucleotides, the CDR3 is TGTGCCAGCAGCTTGGGGCTAGCCGAGTTCCACGAGCAGTACTCC. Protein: CASSLGLAEFHEQYS.

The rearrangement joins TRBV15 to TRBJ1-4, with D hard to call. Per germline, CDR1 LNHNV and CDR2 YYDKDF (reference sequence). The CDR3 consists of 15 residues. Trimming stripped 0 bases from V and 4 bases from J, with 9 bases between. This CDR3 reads CATSRDSAINEKLFF. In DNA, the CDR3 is TGTGCCACCAGCAGAGACTCAGCAATTAATGAAAAACTGTTTTTT.